The 14 T cell receptor beta chains presented below share a single source sample, sequenced in a study of T cell responses to AZD1222 COVID-19 vaccine (dated by TCRdb to the early 2020s). Library creation used the immunoSEQ multiplex PCR assay. As stored in TCRdb, this immuneACCESS dataset retains in-frame rearrangements with V and J assigned. A fraction of the clones does not appear; measured against another copy, unresolved V genes explain less than half of the discrepancy, and the remainder lacks a known reason. This sample holds 150,000 to 200,000 clones; roughly 91% were observed only once. In total, the top ten clones hold more than 1.5% of the sample. The time point label of this sample denotes: about 28 days (+/-7) after the second vaccine dose. Material: peripheral blood, obtained 28 days after the second AZD1222 dose. Receptor source: an adult who received the AZD1222 COVID-19 vaccine.

The rearrangement links TRBV6-1 to TRBJ1-1; no clear D gene. V was shortened by 1 base and J by 8 bases, with 14 bases between the two germline ends. CDR3 size: 14 residues. Germline V gene data show CDR1 as MNHNS and CDR2 as SASEGT. Here the CDR3 DNA reads TGTGCCAGCAGTGAAGGGTGGACCGGGCGGGAAGCTTTCTTT. It is translated as CASSEGWTGREAFF.

The chain has TRBV7-6 and TRBJ2-3; 9 bases agree with TRBD1. V lost 7 bases, J lost 0 bases, and 8 bases stayed unmatched. Germline CDR1 reads SGHVS; CDR2 reads FNYEAQ. The CDR3 runs 16 residues. The CDR3: CASKDRGLTSTDTQYF. The DNA of the CDR3 is TGTGCCAGCAAGGACAGGGGCTTAACTAGCACAGATACGCAGTATTTT.

This clone showed up just once. The chain uses TRBV7-9 and TRBJ2-3; tentative D call: TRBD2 (5 bases). Trimming took off 2 bases at V and 6 bases at J, with 9 bases between the two ends. CDR3 length: 13 amino acids. The germline CDR1 and CDR2 sequences are SEHNR and FQNEAQ (reference sequence). CDR3 sequence reads: CASSLTGWDTQYF. The CDR3 DNA reads TGTGCCAGCAGCTTAACGGGGTGGGATACGCAGTATTTT.

This chain uses TRBV6-1 with TRBJ1-2; no clear D gene. The V and J ends lost 2 bases and 1 base respectively, with 5 bases between them. The CDR3 length is 13 residues. Germline-derived CDR1 and CDR2 are MNHNS and SASEGT. The CDR3 DNA follows: TGTGCCAGCAGTGAACAGATTAACTATGGCTACACCTTC. Translated, it gives CASSEQINYGYTF.

This rearrangement joins TRBV7-3 to TRBJ2-2, with a possible D match to TRBD1 (6 bases). V was pared by 4 bases and J by 2 bases, with 11 bases between. The germline CDR1 and CDR2 sequences are SGHTA and FQGTGA. The CDR3 is 15 amino acids. CDR3 nucleotide sequence: TGTGCCAGCAGCTCCACAGGGATCAACACCGGGGAGCTGTTTTTT. It is translated as CASSSTGINTGELFF.

This clone was counted a single time. The chain has TRBV13 and TRBJ2-5, with TRBD2 matching 9 bases. The CDR3 runs 16 residues. Trimming cost V 5 bases and J 5 bases; bases outside gene matches: 12. From germline, CDR1 is PRHDT and CDR2 FYEKMQ (reference sequence). The CDR3 DNA follows: TGTGCCAGCAGCCCCCAAGGGGTAGCGGGAGTGGAGACCCAGTACTTC. It codes for CASSPQGVAGVETQYF.

The chain uses TRBV4-2 and TRBJ1-3; no firm D call. Germline loops: CDR1 LGHNA, CDR2 YNFKEQ. Trimming cost V 4 bases and J 1 base, with 11 bases left between them. The CDR3 is 15 amino acids. The CDR3 nucleotides are TGTGCCAGCAGCCCGGCACTCAATTCTGGAAACACCATATATTTT. This codes for CASSPALNSGNTIYF.

The chain combines TRBV7-2 with TRBJ2-7; TRBD2 matches at 14 bases. J lost 5 bases, V lost 5 bases, and 2 bases had no gene match. The CDR3 consists of 14 residues. Germline values: CDR1 SGHTA, CDR2 FQGNSA. Here the CDR3 DNA reads TGTGCCAGCAGCATGGGACTAGCGGGGGACGAGCAGTACTTC. It specifies CASSMGLAGDEQYF. Variable domain in full (rest from reference TRBV7-2 and TRBJ2-7): GAGVSQSPSNKVTEKGKDVELRCDPISGHTALYWYRQSLGQGLEFLIYFQGNSAPDKSGLPSDRFSAERTGGSVSTLTIQRTQQEDSAVYLCASSMGLAGDEQYFGPGTRLTVT.

V is TRBV19 and J is TRBJ1-6; 10 bases are a match to TRBD1. The CDR3 sequence is 18 residues long. The J segment lost 5 bases and the V segment lost 6 bases, leaving 13 bases of the junction unmatched. From germline, CDR1 is LNHDA and CDR2 SQIVND (reference sequence). CDR3 nucleotide sequence: TGTGCCAGTAGAAGGGACAGGGGCCCATCCGGGAATAATTCACCCCTCCACTTT. As protein: CASRRDRGPSGNNSPLHF. Full variable domain (rest looked up from reference TRBV19 and TRBJ1-6): DGGITQSPKYLFRKEGQNVTLSCEQNLNHDAMYWYRQDPGQGLRLIYYSQIVNDFQKGDIAEGYSVSREKKESFPLTVTSAQKNPTAFYLCASRRDRGPSGNNSPLHFGNGTRLTVT.

J is TRBJ1-6 and V is TRBV3-1 (or the pseudogene TRBV3-2), with D possibly TRBD1 on 6 matching bases. The CDR3 consists of 17 residues. Germline-derived CDR1 and CDR2 are LGHDT and YNNKEL (reference sequence). Trimming left V 1 base short and J 7 bases short, with 17 bases between. In nucleotides, the CDR3 is TGTGCCAGCAGCCAAGCGGGAGGGGGGGGCTCGAATTCACCCCTCCACTTT. Translation: CASSQAGGGGSNSPLHF.

CDR3 protein: CASSSTPGGVKFF. In DNA, the CDR3 is TGTGCCAGCAGCTCCACCCCGGGGGGCGTGAAGTTCTTC. The chain uses TRBV7-3 and TRBJ2-1; a weak D match, TRBD2 (7 bases). From germline, CDR1 is SGHTA and CDR2 FQGTGA. The CDR3 totals 13 residues. V was clipped by 4 bases and J by 14 bases, with 18 bases between them.

This clone was counted only a few times. This chain connects TRBV4-3 to TRBJ1-4; D is undetermined. The ends were cut back, 3 bases at V and 4 bases at J, with 12 bases in the middle. The CDR3 length is 15 residues. Germline V gene sequence: CDR1 LGHNA, CDR2 YSLEER. CDR3 loop: CASSHQSAGNEKLFF. The CDR3 bases are TGCGCCAGCAGCCACCAAAGTGCGGGTAATGAAAAACTGTTTTTT.

This clone has more than one count but fewer than ten. V is TRBV6-5 and J is TRBJ1-5, with D perhaps matching TRBD1 (6 bases). V was pared by 2 bases and J by 6 bases, with 14 bases between. The CDR3 length is 15 residues. The germline V gene encodes CDR1 MNHEY and CDR2 SVGAGI. CDR3 coding DNA: TGTGCCAGCAGTTACGGGAGGGGGACGGGTCAGCCCCAGCATTTT. Translated, it gives CASSYGRGTGQPQHF.

This rearrangement joins TRBV30 to TRBJ1-2; maybe TRBD1 (5 bases). The V end was cut by 3 bases, the J end by 8 bases, with 22 bases between. The CDR3 consists of 15 residues. Germline loops: CDR1 GTSNPN, CDR2 SVGIG (reference sequence). CDR3: CAWRSWAGPLTGYTF. The CDR3 DNA sequence: TGTGCCTGGAGATCGTGGGCAGGGCCTTTAACGGGCTACACCTTC. Filled out from reference TRBV30 and TRBJ1-2, the complete variable domain reads SQTIHQWPATLVQPVGSPLSLECTVEGTSNPNLYWYRQAAGRGLQLLFYSVGIGQISSEVPQNLSASRPQDRQFILSSKKLLLSDSGFYLCAWRSWAGPLTGYTFGSGTRLTVV.